These 23 T cell receptor beta chains were sequenced from one sample in a study of T cell responses to AZD1222 COVID-19 vaccine. This table comes from immunoSEQ multiplex PCR, and its TCRdb copy is limited to in-frame clones, with some not included. This sample has 150,000 to 200,000 clones; about 88% occur once, and the top ten carry 1.5% to 2%. The starting material was peripheral blood, obtained on day 0 of AZD1222 vaccination. The source of these receptors is an adult in good health.

V usage is TRBV30 and J usage is TRBJ2-7, with a tentative D call TRBD2 (6 bases). The germline CDR1 and CDR2 sequences are GTSNPN and SVGIG (reference sequence). V was shortened by 2 bases and J by 5 bases, with 16 bases between the two germline ends. The CDR3 runs 14 residues. The CDR3 DNA is TGTGCCTGGAGTCCCGGACGAGGAGGGGACGAGCAGTACGTC. Its translation is CAWSPGRGGDEQYV.

The V call is TRBV5-5, the J call TRBJ2-1; 10 nucleotides align to TRBD2. Germline V gives CDR1 SGHKS, CDR2 YYEKEE (reference sequence). Unmatched junction bases numbered 5, after V lost 0 bases and J lost 2 bases. This CDR3 is built from 17 residues. The CDR3 sequence is CASSLAGLAGAYNEQFF. The DNA of the CDR3 is TGTGCCAGCAGCTTGGCCGGGCTAGCGGGGGCCTACAATGAGCAGTTCTTC.

With respect to this clone: Other DNA sequences of this sample code for an identical CDR3. This rearrangement joins TRBV5-1 to TRBJ2-2, with D tentatively TRBD1 (6 bases). Germline CDR1 reads SGHRS; CDR2 reads YFSETQ. The CDR3 spans 15 residues. V lost 4 bases and J 2 bases, leaving 12 bases between the germline ends. CDR3 sequence reads: CASSLRTANTGELFF. For the CDR3, the DNA is TGCGCCAGCAGCCTACGGACAGCTAACACCGGGGAGCTGTTTTTT. The entire variable domain, with the rest obtained from reference TRBV5-1 and TRBJ2-2, is as follows: KAGVTQTPRYLIKTRGQQVTLSCSPISGHRSVSWYQQTPGQGLQFLFEYFSETQRNKGNFPGRFSGRQFSNSRSEMNVSTLELGDSALYLCASSLRTANTGELFFGEGSRLTVL.

V usage is TRBV5-4 and J usage is TRBJ2-1; D remains unclear. Trimming removed 1 base from V and 2 bases from J, with 13 bases in between. Germline CDR1 is SGHNT and CDR2 is YYREEE (reference sequence). The CDR3 totals 16 residues. The CDR3 DNA sequence: TGTGCCAGCAGCTTGTCGGACGGACCCACCTACAATGAGCAGTTCTTC. Encoded protein: CASSLSDGPTYNEQFF. Full variable domain (outside the CDR3, taken from reference TRBV5-4 and TRBJ2-1): ETGVTQSPTHLIKTRGQQVTLRCSSQSGHNTVSWYQQALGQGPQFIFQYYREEENGRGNFPPRFSGLQFPNYSSELNVNALELDDSALYLCASSLSDGPTYNEQFFGPGTRLTVL.

Comments on this clone: Other DNA variants within this sample encode the same CDR3. This chain links TRBV6-2 or TRBV6-3 with TRBJ2-5, with unresolved D. Trimming cost V 3 bases and J 4 bases, with 3 bases left between them. The CDR3 runs to 11 residues. Per germline, CDR1 MNHEY and CDR2 SVGEGT. CDR3 DNA sequence: TGTGCCAGCAGTTATGGAGAGACCCAGTACTTC. Translation: CASSYGETQYF.

This chain uses TRBV10-3 with TRBJ2-3; a possible D gene is TRBD2 (6 bases). This CDR3 spans 13 amino acids. Germline CDR1 reads ENHRY; CDR2 reads SYGVKD. The V and J ends lost 7 bases and 5 bases respectively, with 13 bases between them. The CDR3 sequence is CAIKRAGEDTQYF. CDR3 bases: TGTGCCATCAAGCGGGCCGGGGAAGATACGCAGTATTTT.

The chain has TRBV11-3 and TRBJ1-1; weak D call: TRBD1 (6 bases). The CDR3 runs to 16 residues. V lost 4 bases and J 1 base, leaving 16 bases between the germline ends. Germline V CDR1 and CDR2: SGHNT, YENEEA. The CDR3 region is CASSSGAGPGNTEAFF. CDR3 sequence (DNA): TGTGCCAGCAGCTCAGGGGCAGGGCCAGGGAACACTGAAGCTTTCTTT.

The chain links TRBV5-1 to TRBJ2-1, with unresolved D. Germline assignment: CDR1 SGHRS and CDR2 YFSETQ. The V end was cut by 5 bases, the J end by 0 bases, with 12 bases between. The CDR3 totals 15 residues. CDR3 region: CASSRQADSYNEQFF. For the CDR3, the DNA is TGCGCCAGCAGTCGGCAGGCAGACTCCTACAATGAGCAGTTCTTC.

V gene TRBV28 combines with J gene TRBJ1-6; D is uncertain. The germline V and J ends were trimmed by 6 bases and 7 bases, with 13 bases remaining between them. In germline, CDR1 is MDHEN, CDR2 SYDVKM. The CDR3 covers 14 residues. The CDR3 protein is CASSLNMRNSPLHF. The CDR3 DNA follows: TGTGCCAGCAGCTTAAACATGAGGAATTCACCCCTCCACTTT.

A note on this clone: Other DNA sequences in the same sample also yield this CDR3. V and J are TRBV27 and TRBJ1-6; D gene unclear. The CDR3 runs 13 residues. V dropped 0 bases and J dropped 10 bases, with 7 bases sitting between them. Germline V CDR1 and CDR2: MNHEY, SMNVEV (reference sequence). The CDR3 region is CASSLSSGSPLHF. CDR3 in DNA: TGTGCCAGCAGTTTATCGTCGGGCTCACCCCTCCACTTT.

The V and J genes are TRBV28 and TRBJ2-2; 9 positions agree with TRBD2. This CDR3 is built from 16 residues. V shed 2 bases, J shed 2 bases, and the junction held 3 bases outside the gene matches. Germline assignment: CDR1 MDHEN and CDR2 SYDVKM. This CDR3 reads CASSLLAGINTGELFF. CDR3 in DNA: TGTGCCAGCAGTTTACTAGCGGGGATAAACACCGGGGAGCTGTTTTTT.

The V call is TRBV6-1, the J call TRBJ2-6, with D unresolved. Germline CDR1 reads MNHNS; CDR2 reads SASEGT. The CDR3 totals 14 residues. V gave up 1 base and J gave up 4 bases, with 5 bases separating them. The CDR3 DNA reads TGTGCCAGCAGTGAAGTATCCGGGGCCAACGTCCTGACTTTC. Translating it yields CASSEVSGANVLTF.

The J gene is TRBJ2-5, the V gene TRBV2, with 10 positions matching TRBD1. The germline V gene has CDR1 SNHLY and CDR2 FYNNEI. V lost 7 bases, J lost 2 bases, and 10 bases stayed unmatched. There are 16 residues in the CDR3. The CDR3 spells CASTPTGTGEQETQYF. In nucleotides, the CDR3 is TGTGCCAGCACGCCTACTGGGACAGGGGAGCAAGAGACCCAGTACTTC.

V usage is TRBV30 and J usage is TRBJ2-2; the D gene is possibly TRBD1 (5 bases). V was shortened by 2 bases and J by 4 bases, with 11 bases between the two germline ends. The CDR3 sequence is 14 residues long. The germline V gene has CDR1 GTSNPN and CDR2 SVGIG (reference sequence). The CDR3 region has the DNA TGTGCCTGGAGTAGGGGCCGGAGCACCGGGGAGCTGTTTTTT. Translation: CAWSRGRSTGELFF.

This clone is labeled large (0.1 to 1%). This CDR3 is CASSPTLAGGRTGELFF. CDR3 DNA: TGTGCCAGCAGCCCTACCCTGGCAGGGGGCCGGACCGGGGAGCTGTTTTTT. The rearrangement uses TRBV28 and TRBJ2-2; 8 bases line up with TRBD1. Germline V gene data show CDR1 as MDHEN and CDR2 as SYDVKM. The V gene end was trimmed by 6 bases and the J gene end by 5 bases; junction bases not matched to a gene: 14. The CDR3 sequence is 17 residues long.

The chain carries TRBV11-2 and TRBJ2-3; D possibly corresponds to TRBD2 (6 bases). This CDR3 region has 15 residues. Germline V CDR1 and CDR2: SGHAT, FQNNGV. Trimming shortened V by 0 bases and J by 2 bases, and 9 bases separated the two germline ends. The CDR3 spells CASSLDRGTTDTQYF. The CDR3 region has the DNA TGTGCCAGCAGCTTAGATCGGGGGACCACAGATACGCAGTATTTT.

CDR3 in DNA: TGTGCCAGCTCAGCTACTAGCGGGGGGCGAGACACCGGGGAGCTGTTTTTT. It is translated as CASSATSGGRDTGELFF. The V call is TRBV18, the J call TRBJ2-2, with 12 bases aligning to TRBD2. Germline CDR1 is KGHSH and CDR2 is LQKENI. With V trimmed by 5 bases and J by 3 bases, 7 bases remained unmatched. The CDR3 totals 17 residues.

This chain uses TRBV3-1 (or the pseudogene TRBV3-2) with TRBJ1-2; no firm D call. V lost 1 base and J lost 4, with 7 bases in between. The CDR3 covers 13 residues. Germline CDR1 and CDR2: LGHDT and YNNKEL (reference sequence). The CDR3 sequence is CASSQVKGYGYTF. The CDR3 DNA reads TGTGCCAGCAGCCAAGTAAAGGGCTATGGCTACACCTTC.

As for this clone: The sample carries other DNA sequences with the same CDR3. This chain connects TRBV19 to TRBJ1-5; D not certain. Trimming left V 3 bases short and J 2 bases short, with 11 bases between. CDR1 LNHDA and CDR2 SQIVND come from the germline V gene (reference sequence). This CDR3 is 15 amino acids long. The CDR3 coding sequence is TGTGCCAGTAGTATCGGAGGGATCGGCAATCAGCCCCAGCATTTT. It translates to CASSIGGIGNQPQHF.

V and J are TRBV28 and TRBJ1-5; D is perhaps TRBD1 (6 bases). CDR1 MDHEN and CDR2 SYDVKM come from the germline V gene. This CDR3 region has 14 residues. The V end lost 4 bases, the J end lost 0 bases, and 7 bases lay between the germline ends. The CDR3 loop reads CASSSGHSNQPQHF. In DNA form, the CDR3 reads TGTGCCAGCAGTTCGGGACATAGCAATCAGCCCCAGCATTTT.

The V call is TRBV7-2, the J call TRBJ2-2, with 15 nucleotides matching TRBD2. V lost 5 bases, J lost 7 bases, and 8 bases stayed unmatched. This CDR3 is 17 amino acids long. Germline-derived CDR1 and CDR2 are SGHTA and FQGNSA. The chain's CDR3 is CASSQGLAGGRNGELFF. CDR3 DNA: TGTGCCAGCAGCCAAGGACTAGCGGGAGGGCGGAACGGGGAGCTGTTTTTT. The full variable domain, rest sourced from reference TRBV7-2 and TRBJ2-2, is GAGVSQSPSNKVTEKGKDVELRCDPISGHTALYWYRQSLGQGLEFLIYFQGNSAPDKSGLPSDRFSAERTGGSVSTLTIQRTQQEDSAVYLCASSQGLAGGRNGELFFGEGSRLTVL.

The J gene is TRBJ1-2, the V gene TRBV6-1; no reliable D call. This CDR3 has 10 amino acids. Germline V gene data show CDR1 as MNHNS and CDR2 as SASEGT. Trimming left V 2 bases short and J 8 bases short, with 3 bases between. In DNA, the CDR3 is TGTGCCAGCAGTGAATTGGGCTACACCTTC. Its translation is CASSELGYTF.

In nucleotides, the CDR3 is TGTGCCAGCAGCTTGCGACCCCGAGATCATGGCTACACCTTC. The encoded protein is CASSLRPRDHGYTF. The genes are TRBV5-6 and TRBJ1-2; D ambiguous. CDR3 length: 14 amino acids. Germline values: CDR1 SGHDT, CDR2 YYEEEE. V lost 1 base and J lost 6, with 13 bases in between.